A selection of T cell receptor beta chains follows, all from one sample in a study of blood T cell repertoires in COVID-19. The method was immunoSEQ multiplex PCR; TCRdb's version includes in-frame clones alone and lacks a portion of them. The repertoire holds roughly 52,000 clones, with about four fifths as singletons. The sequenced sample consisted of peripheral blood. The receptors derive from a human donor in a cohort sampled during active or convalescent COVID-19. Each CDR3 is given with its conserved first and last residue. A D gene is named only where the DNA matches it firmly. A clone size is listed for some rows: how often the clone was seen (once, few, many), or a class if it is expanded.

>TRBD2|TRBJ2-1|TRBV7-2|.
TGTGCCAGCAGCACTGGGACTAGCCGATACAATGAGCAGTTCTTC
CASSTGTSRYNEQFF
>TRBD2|TRBJ2-1|TRBV20-1|.
TGCAGTGCTAGTCGAGGGGACTACTACAATGAGCAGTTCTTC
CSASRGDYYNEQFF
>.|TRBJ1-6|TRBV7-6|few
TGTGCCAGCAGCTCCGGGGATAGGACAGTGTCTAATTCACCCCTCCACTTT
CASSSGDRTVSNSPLHF
>TRBD2|TRBJ2-3|TRBV2|.
TGTGCCAGCAGTGAGACTAGCGGGGGGCTAGATACGCAGTATTTT
CASSETSGGLDTQYF
>TRBD2|TRBJ2-1|TRBV18|.
TGTGCCAGCTCACTCCGACTAGCGGGGGGGCGTGGTGAGCAGTTCTTC
CASSLRLAGGRGEQFF
>.|TRBJ1-2|TRBV6-6|once
TGTGCCAGCACCAAAAACCCAGATAACTATGGCTACACCTTC
CASTKNPDNYGYTF
>TRBD2|TRBJ2-5|TRBV19|.
TGTGCCAGTACCGATTTTGGAGTAGCGGGACAAGAGACCCAGTACTTC
CASTDFGVAGQETQYF
>TRBD1|TRBJ1-2|TRBV4-3|.
TGCGCCAGCAGCCCCGGACAGGGGATCAACTATGGCTACACCTTC
CASSPGQGINYGYTF
>.|TRBJ1-1|TRBV19|.
TGTGCCAGTAGATCCCGGCGGGGAGGCAACACTGAAGCTTTCTTT
CASRSRRGGNTEAFF
>.|TRBJ1-3|TRBV5-1|.
TGCGCCAGCAGCTCGGAACGGGGGGCAGCTGGAAACACCATATATTTT
CASSSERGAAGNTIYF
>.|TRBJ2-7|TRBV10-3|once
TGTGCCTTAGGACGGGGGGCGGAGTACGAGCAGTACTTC
CALGRGAEYEQYF
>TRBD1|TRBJ1-1|TRBV19|.
TGTGCCAGCGCAGGGACAGGGGGCTTGAGAGGGACTGAAGCTTTCTTT
CASAGTGGLRGTEAFF
>.|TRBJ1-2|TRBV19|.
TGTGCCAGTAGCTCAGGGGCCGCTAAATATGGCTACACCTTC
CASSSGAAKYGYTF
>.|TRBJ2-5|TRBV14|once
TGTGCCAGCAGCCAAAGCAGGGGCATCAGGGAGACCCAGTACTTC
CASSQSRGIRETQYF
>TRBD1|TRBJ1-3|TRBV20-1|.
TGCAGTGCTAGTACACAGGGGGCAATTGGAAACACCATATATTTT
CSASTQGAIGNTIYF
>TRBD2|TRBJ2-1|TRBV7-9|.
TGTGCCAGCAGCTTAGGGACTAGCGGTGAGCAGTTCTTC
CASSLGTSGEQFF
>TRBD1|TRBJ2-7|TRBV23-1|.
TGCGCCAGCAGTCACCCAGGGACAGGGGGCTGCGAGCAGTACTTC
CASSHPGTGGCEQYF
>TRBD1|TRBJ1-5|TRBV4-2|once
TGTGCCAGCAGCCCGGACAGGTTTAGGCCCCAGCATTTT
CASSPDRFRPQHF
>TRBD1|TRBJ1-6|TRBV6-2/TRBV6-3|once
TGTGCCAGCAGTTACAGGCAGGGGGCGAGGAATTCACCCCTCCACTTT
CASSYRQGARNSPLHF
>TRBD1|TRBJ1-6|TRBV5-1|.
TGCGCCAGCAGCTCCCGGTCGGGACAGAATTCACCCCTCCACTTT
CASSSRSGQNSPLHF
>.|TRBJ1-2|TRBV7-3|.
TGTGCCAGCAGCCCCAATGCGGTCAGCCCCTATGGCTACACCTTC
CASSPNAVSPYGYTF
>.|TRBJ2-2|TRBV6-4|.
TGTGCCAGCAGTGACTCAGGGTCGGGGACCGGGGAGCTGTTTTTT
CASSDSGSGTGELFF
>.|TRBJ1-2|TRBV7-2|.
TGTGCCAGCAGCGACCGGCCCGGACAGACCTATGGCTACACCTTC
CASSDRPGQTYGYTF
>TRBD2|TRBJ2-1|TRBV5-1|.
TGCGCCAGCAGCCCTCGATCGATAAGCGGGGGGTTAGGTGAGCAGTTCTTC
CASSPRSISGGLGEQFF
>.|TRBJ1-5|TRBV27|.
TGTGCCAGCAGTTCTAACAGGGTCTACCGGCCCCAGCATTTT
CASSSNRVYRPQHF
>.|TRBJ1-1|TRBV11-2|.
TGTGCCAGCAGCCCTTTTGGTTCAGGGGTAACTGAAGCTTTCTTT
CASSPFGSGVTEAFF
>TRBD1|TRBJ1-4|TRBV18|few
TGTGCCAGCTCACCACTGGGGACAGGGGGACAGCTCTACCCGTCAACTAATGAAAAACTGTTTTTT
CASSPLGTGGQLYPSTNEKLFF
>TRBD1|TRBJ2-3|TRBV11-2|few
TGTGCCAGCAACGTCGGGACAGACCTCACAGATACGCAGTATTTT
CASNVGTDLTDTQYF
>TRBD1|TRBJ1-3|TRBV19|once
TGTGCCAGTACCCGGACAGGGGGTTCCTCTGGAAACACCATATATTTT
CASTRTGGSSGNTIYF
>TRBD1|TRBJ1-2|TRBV5-1|.
TGCGCCAGCAGTTCGCAGGGGGCGGACTATGGCTACACCTTC
CASSSQGADYGYTF
>TRBD2|TRBJ2-7|TRBV6-5|.
TGTGCCAGCAGAAAAGGGACTAGCGGGGCCTACGAGCAGTACTTC
CASRKGTSGAYEQYF
>TRBD1|TRBJ2-7|TRBV3-1/TRBV3-2|.
TGTGCCAGCAGCCAAGGGGGGACAGGGCTCGAGCAGTACTTC
CASSQGGTGLEQYF
>TRBD2|TRBJ2-7|TRBV7-6|.
TGTGCCAGCAGCCGGTGGGGCGAGCGGGGGCCCCTATCCTACGAGCAGTACTTC
CASSRWGERGPLSYEQYF
>.|TRBJ1-6|TRBV19|.
TGTGCCAGTGTGGGACTGGGTAATTCACCCCTCCACTTT
CASVGLGNSPLHF
>.|TRBJ1-1|TRBV6-2/TRBV6-3|.
TGTGCCAGCAGCCCCCGGGGTTACCGGGGCACTGAAGCTTTCTTT
CASSPRGYRGTEAFF
>.|TRBJ2-1|TRBV6-2/TRBV6-3|.
TGTGCCAGCAGTTACGAGGTCTACAATGAGCAGTTCTTC
CASSYEVYNEQFF
>TRBD1|TRBJ1-4|TRBV19|.
TGTGCCAGTAGTCAACACCGGGACAGGAGGAATGAAAAACTGTTTTTT
CASSQHRDRRNEKLFF
>TRBD1|TRBJ1-4|TRBV5-6|.
TGTGCCAGCAGCTTCGCGCCGACAGGGGTCTTTAGAGAAAAACTGTTTTTT
CASSFAPTGVFREKLFF
>.|TRBJ1-1|TRBV20-1|.
TGCAGTGCTAGTCCAGGGGTCACTTCTGAAGCTTTCTTT
CSASPGVTSEAFF
>TRBD1|TRBJ2-1|TRBV6-4|.
TGTGCCAGCAGTGTTGACAGGGGACTGGGCAATGAGCAGTTCTTC
CASSVDRGLGNEQFF
>TRBD1|TRBJ1-2|TRBV29-1|.
TGCAGCGTTGAAGAATTAGGGACAGGGTTTGGCTACACCTTC
CSVEELGTGFGYTF
>TRBD1|TRBJ1-2|TRBV7-8|.
TGTGCCAGCAGCTTACTTGGACAGGGGGCGGGGTATGGCTACACCTTC
CASSLLGQGAGYGYTF
>TRBD1|TRBJ2-5|TRBV27|.
TGTGCCAGCAGTCCTCGACAGGGGGCAAGGGCAGAGACCCAGTACTTC
CASSPRQGARAETQYF
>TRBD1|TRBJ1-4|TRBV11-2|.
TGTGCCAGCAGCTTAGTTTTCCAGGGGGCGCCTGATGAAAAACTGTTTTTT
CASSLVFQGAPDEKLFF
>TRBD1|TRBJ2-5|TRBV10-2|.
TGCGCCAGCAGGGAGACAGGGGGCGCCGAAAAGACCCAGTACTTC
CASRETGGAEKTQYF
>.|TRBJ1-6|TRBV18|.
TGTGCCAGCTCACCACTAGATGATAATTCACCCCTCCACTTT
CASSPLDDNSPLHF
>.|TRBJ1-3|TRBV9|.
TGTGCCAGCAGCCCTGGGAGGTACTCTGGAAACACCATATATTTT
CASSPGRYSGNTIYF
>.|TRBJ2-7|TRBV7-9|.
TGTGCCAGCAGCTTAGTCCAGGGGCAGGCCTACGAGCAGTACTTC
CASSLVQGQAYEQYF
>TRBD1|TRBJ2-7|TRBV27|.
TGTGCCAGCAGTTGGAGGGGGACAGGGGTCTACGAGCAGTACTTC
CASSWRGTGVYEQYF
>.|TRBJ1-1|TRBV7-8|.
TGTGCCAGCAGCTTAGGTATAAACACTGAAGCTTTCTTT
CASSLGINTEAFF
>TRBD2|TRBJ2-1|TRBV4-2|.
TGTGCCAGCAGCCACAATCTAGCGGGGTCCTACAATGAGCAGTTCTTC
CASSHNLAGSYNEQFF
>TRBD1|TRBJ1-1|TRBV5-5|few
TGTGCCAGCAGCCCGTCGACAGGGCTGAACACTGAAGCTTTCTTT
CASSPSTGLNTEAFF
>.|TRBJ2-5|TRBV12-3/TRBV12-4|.
TGTGCCAGCGGGGCGAGCGACCAAGAGACCCAGTACTTC
CASGASDQETQYF
>.|TRBJ1-2|TRBV12-3/TRBV12-4|few
TGTGCCAGCAGTTGGGACACTGGCTACACCTTC
CASSWDTGYTF